The rows below give T cell receptor beta chains drawn from one sample of a study of shared clonotypes between healthy human individuals. Method: immunoSEQ multiplex PCR; TCRdb's copy keeps in-frame clones and lacks some. The sample lists nearly 600,000 clones; roughly 96% were seen once. Sequenced: naive CD8+ T cells sorted from blood. These receptors came from a woman aged 25 to 39 in good health. CDR3s include the opening cysteine and the closing phenylalanine or tryptophan. The D gene is left open where the match is weak. The listing skips clone size in some rows; elsewhere it reads once, few, many or a size class.

V,J,D,size,CDR3,DNA
TRBV19,TRBJ1-2,NA,NA,CASSITVLYGYTF,TGTGCCAGTAGTATCACCGTTCTCTATGGCTACACCTTC
TRBV7-6,TRBJ2-7,TRBD2,NA,CASSSAGGTAYEQYF,TGTGCCAGCAGCTCCGCGGGAGGCACAGCCTACGAGCAGTACTTC
TRBV2,TRBJ2-3,NA,NA,CASSEWPESDTQYF,TGTGCCAGCAGTGAATGGCCAGAATCAGATACGCAGTATTTT
TRBV5-5,TRBJ2-7,NA,NA,CASSFAVSYEQYF,TGTGCCAGCAGCTTCGCAGTCTCCTACGAGCAGTACTTC
TRBV4-2,TRBJ2-7,NA,NA,CASSQDHGVVFTYEQYF,TGTGCCAGCAGCCAAGATCACGGGGTAGTCTTCACATACGAGCAGTACTTC
TRBV28,TRBJ2-7,NA,NA,CASSVTSYEQYF,TGTGCCAGCAGTGTCACATCCTACGAGCAGTACTTC
TRBV7-9,TRBJ2-5,NA,NA,CASSSLSGDHQETQYF,TGTGCCAGCAGCTCCCTCTCCGGGGACCACCAAGAGACCCAGTACTTC
TRBV27,TRBJ2-3,TRBD2,once,CASSYRTSGRDTQYF,TGTGCCAGCAGTTACAGGACTAGCGGGAGGGATACGCAGTATTTT
TRBV5-4,TRBJ1-3,NA,NA,CASSWGVSGNTIYF,TGTGCCAGCAGCTGGGGGGTCTCTGGAAACACCATATATTTT
TRBV9,TRBJ2-7,TRBD1,NA,CASSPRTGYGEQYF,TGTGCCAGCAGCCCAAGGACAGGGTATGGGGAGCAGTACTTC
TRBV6-8,TRBJ1-5,NA,NA,CASSYSGVYGNQPQHF,TGTGCCAGCAGTTACTCGGGCGTATATGGCAATCAGCCCCAGCATTTT
TRBV15,TRBJ2-3,TRBD2,once,CATSSTSGSLDTQYF,TGTGCCACCAGCTCGACTAGCGGGAGTTTAGATACGCAGTATTTT
TRBV2,TRBJ2-4,TRBD1,NA,CASSRRQGRAKNIQYF,TGTGCCAGCAGCAGAAGACAGGGGAGAGCCAAAAACATTCAGTACTTC
TRBV19,TRBJ2-1,NA,NA,CASSIGGEIGINEQFF,TGTGCCAGTAGTATAGGGGGTGAGATAGGGATAAATGAGCAGTTCTTC
TRBV2,TRBJ2-2,NA,NA,CAIYWNTGELFF,TGTGCCATCTACTGGAACACCGGGGAGCTGTTTTTT
TRBV4-1,TRBJ1-3,TRBD1,NA,CASSQDPRGDAGNTIYF,TGCGCCAGCAGCCAAGATCCCAGGGGGGACGCTGGAAACACCATATATTTT
TRBV5-1,TRBJ2-7,NA,NA,CASSLGRGSTYEQYF,TGCGCCAGCAGCTTGGGGCGGGGAAGCACCTACGAGCAGTACTTC
TRBV9,TRBJ2-7,NA,NA,CASSPDQLYEQYF,TGTGCCAGCAGCCCCGATCAGCTATACGAGCAGTACTTC
TRBV28,TRBJ2-7,NA,NA,CASSSQGFHEQYF,TGTGCCAGCAGTTCTCAGGGGTTCCACGAGCAGTACTTC
TRBV6-5,TRBJ1-1,NA,once,CASSYSGQGWTEAFF,TGTGCCAGCAGTTACTCGGGGCAGGGTTGGACTGAAGCTTTCTTT
TRBV5-1,TRBJ2-1,NA,NA,CASSLLGNINEQFF,TGCGCCAGCAGCTTGCTGGGTAATATCAATGAGCAGTTCTTC
TRBV4-1,TRBJ2-2,TRBD2,once,CASSQRTSGSSGELFF,TGCGCCAGCAGCCAGCGGACTAGCGGGAGTTCCGGGGAGCTGTTTTTT
TRBV7-9,TRBJ2-1,NA,NA,CASSPGGYNEQFF,TGTGCCAGCAGCCCCGGTGGATACAATGAGCAGTTCTTC
TRBV2,TRBJ1-2,NA,NA,CASKISDGYGYTF,TGTGCCAGCAAGATTTCCGACGGATATGGCTACACCTTC
TRBV6-5,TRBJ2-7,TRBD1,NA,CASSTRTGHYEQYF,TGTGCCAGCAGTACCCGGACAGGCCACTACGAGCAGTACTTC
TRBV5-8,TRBJ2-7,NA,NA,CASSLDAGPSYEQYF,TGTGCCAGCAGCTTGGATGCAGGTCCCTCCTACGAGCAGTACTTC
TRBV25-1,TRBJ2-2,NA,NA,CASSEWDVAGELFF,TGTGCCAGCAGTGAATGGGACGTCGCCGGGGAGCTGTTTTTT